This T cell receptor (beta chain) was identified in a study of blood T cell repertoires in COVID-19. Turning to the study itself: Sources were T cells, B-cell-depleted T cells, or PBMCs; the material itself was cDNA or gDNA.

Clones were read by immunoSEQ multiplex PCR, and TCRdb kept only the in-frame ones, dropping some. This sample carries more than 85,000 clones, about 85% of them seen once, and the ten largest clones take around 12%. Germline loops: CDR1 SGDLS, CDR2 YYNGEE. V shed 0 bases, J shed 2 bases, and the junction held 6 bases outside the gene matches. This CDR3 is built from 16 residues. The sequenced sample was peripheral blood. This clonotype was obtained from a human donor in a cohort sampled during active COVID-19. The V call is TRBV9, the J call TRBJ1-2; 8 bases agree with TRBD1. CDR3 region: CASSVGGTGLNYGYTF. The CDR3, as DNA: TGTGCCAGCAGCGTAGGGGGGACAGGCCTCAACTATGGCTACACCTTC. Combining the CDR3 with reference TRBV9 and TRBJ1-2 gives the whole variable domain DSGVTQTPKHLITATGQRVTLRCSPRSGDLSVYWYQQSLDQGLQFLIQYYNGEERAKGNILERFSAQQFPDLHSELNLSSLELGDSALYFCASSVGGTGLNYGYTFGSGTRLTVV.